What follows are 29 T cell receptor beta chains derived from one specimen sequenced in a study of blood T cell repertoires in COVID-19. Assay used: immunoSEQ multiplex PCR; TCRdb lists only in-frame clones, some missing. The sample comprises about 150,000 clones, around 83% of which are singletons, and under 8.5% rests with the top ten. Sequencing input: peripheral blood. These receptors all come from a woman aged 55-69 years with COVID-19, enrolled during active disease.

The V gene is TRBV2, the J gene TRBJ2-7; 13 nucleotides line up with TRBD2. V lost 5 bases to trimming and J lost 3 bases; unmatched junction nucleotides: 4. The CDR3 has 15 residues. CDR1 is SNHLY and CDR2 is FYNNEI in the germline V gene. The CDR3: CASSPGLAGYYEQYF. The CDR3 region has the DNA TGTGCCAGCAGTCCGGGACTAGCGGGATACTACGAGCAGTACTTC.

This clone was counted a single time. This chain uses TRBV5-1 with TRBJ2-2; TRBD2 aligns across 7 bases. Germline V gene sequence: CDR1 SGHRS, CDR2 YFSETQ. J was trimmed by 4 bases and V by 1 base; bases with no gene match: 4. The CDR3 is 15 residues long. In DNA, the CDR3 is TGCGCCAGCAGCTTGACGGCTAGCGGCACCGGGGAGCTGTTTTTT. Its protein product is CASSLTASGTGELFF.

The chain has TRBV12-3 or TRBV12-4 and TRBJ2-6; D uncertain. The CDR3 has 13 residues. Trimming took 6 bases from V and 0 from J, leaving 3 bases between them. CDR3 sequence: CASSLSGANVLTF. The CDR3, as DNA: TGTGCCAGCAGCCTCTCTGGGGCCAACGTCCTGACTTTC.

The chain recombines TRBV14 with TRBJ2-1, with TRBD2 identical over 9 bases. CDR1 and CDR2 from the germline V gene are SGHDN and FVKESK. V lost 1 base and J lost 0; bases outside the gene matches: 1. The CDR3 totals 16 residues. CDR3 nucleotide sequence: TGTGCCAGCAGCCAAGGGCGGGGGGGCTCCTACAATGAGCAGTTCTTC. Translation gives CASSQGRGGSYNEQFF.

V usage is TRBV24-1 and J usage is TRBJ2-2, with 11 bases aligning to TRBD2. CDR3 length: 15 residues. V was pared by 6 bases and J by 3 bases, with 2 bases of the junction left unmatched. The V gene's germline CDR1 is KGHDR and CDR2 SFDVKD. The CDR3 sequence: CATSTGLADTGELFF. In nucleotides, the CDR3 is TGTGCCACCAGTACGGGACTAGCGGACACCGGGGAGCTGTTTTTT.

The chain couples TRBV27 to TRBJ1-1; the match to TRBD1 covers 9 bases. Per the germline V gene, CDR1 is MNHEY and CDR2 is SMNVEV (reference sequence). The trim removed 3 bases at V and 4 bases at J, leaving 6 bases unmatched. The CDR3 totals 15 residues. As DNA, the CDR3 is TGTGCCAGCAGTTTTTGGGACAGGGTAGGCACTGAAGCTTTCTTT. Protein product: CASSFWDRVGTEAFF.

This CDR3 reads CASSSLPGNTRRNEQYF. The CDR3 coding sequence is TGTGCCAGCAGTTCACTACCGGGGAATACTCGGAGAAACGAGCAGTACTTC. This chain connects TRBV27 to TRBJ2-7; tentatively, D is TRBD2 (5 bases). Trimming cost V 4 bases and J 5 bases, with 24 bases left between them. CDR3 size: 17 residues. The germline CDR1 and CDR2 sequences are MNHEY and SMNVEV (reference sequence).

In its sample, this clone was seen a few times. This sequence joins TRBV27 and TRBJ1-4; D is perhaps TRBD1 (5 bases). There are 14 residues in the CDR3. Trimming removed 4 bases at V and 8 bases at J, with 14 bases between. CDR1 MNHEY and CDR2 SMNVEV come from the germline V gene (reference sequence). CDR3 protein: CASSSMAGQEKLFF. The CDR3 nucleotides are TGTGCCAGCAGTTCCATGGCAGGGCAAGAAAAACTGTTTTTT. The full variable domain, with the rest looked up from reference TRBV27 and TRBJ1-4, is EAQVTQNPRYLITVTGKKLTVTCSQNMNHEYMSWYRQDPGLGLRQIYYSMNVEVTDKGDVPEGYKVSRKEKRNFPLILESPSPNQTSLYFCASSSMAGQEKLFFGSGTQLSVL.

The rearrangement uses TRBV29-1 and TRBJ1-2, with D perhaps TRBD1 (5 bases). Trimming pared 0 bases from V and 4 bases from J, leaving 15 bases between. The CDR3 consists of 15 residues. Germline V gives CDR1 SQVTM, CDR2 ANQGSEA. CDR3 sequence reads: CSVEDSLGDGYGYTF. Here the CDR3 DNA reads TGCAGCGTTGAAGATTCCCTAGGGGATGGCTATGGCTACACCTTC.

The chain is built from TRBV27 and TRBJ2-1; no reliable D call. This CDR3 is 13 amino acids long. CDR1 and CDR2 (germline): MNHEY, SMNVEV (reference sequence). V gave up 6 bases and J gave up 6 bases, with 12 bases separating them. In DNA, the CDR3 is TGTGCCAGCAGGTCAGGTCGGTTCAATGAGCAGTTCTTC. Translation gives CASRSGRFNEQFF.

The genes are TRBV5-1 and TRBJ1-2, with D perhaps matching TRBD1 (5 bases). The germline V gene has CDR1 SGHRS and CDR2 YFSETQ. This CDR3 is 14 amino acids long. The germline V and J ends were trimmed by 1 base and 7 bases, with 14 bases remaining between them. The CDR3 DNA follows: TGCGCCAGCAGCTTGTTGGTGGGGCAGAGTGGCTACACCTTC. This encodes CASSLLVGQSGYTF.

J is TRBJ2-1 and V is TRBV7-3, with D perhaps matching TRBD2 (6 bases). CDR1 and CDR2 from the germline V gene are SGHTA and FQGTGA. Trimming cost V 0 bases and J 3 bases, with 9 bases left between them. The CDR3 length is 15 residues. The CDR3 spells CASSLTRTNYNEQFF. The CDR3 region has the DNA TGTGCCAGCAGCTTAACCCGGACTAACTACAATGAGCAGTTCTTC.

This rearrangement joins TRBV19 to TRBJ1-5, with D hard to call. In germline, CDR1 is LNHDA, CDR2 SQIVND (reference sequence). V shed 0 bases and J shed 5 bases, with 17 bases lying between them. This CDR3 region has 17 residues. Written as DNA, the CDR3 is TGTGCCAGTAGTATAGATGGGCCAGCGGGGTCCCATCAGCCCCAGCATTTT. This encodes CASSIDGPAGSHQPQHF.

This clone was recorded once. The chain employs TRBV5-1 and TRBJ1-5, with 9 bases identical to TRBD1. Trimming cost V 5 bases and J 7 bases; bases outside gene matches: 4. The CDR3 loop spans 13 amino acids. CDR1 SGHRS and CDR2 YFSETQ come from the germline V gene. The CDR3 is CASREGQGQPQHF. The CDR3 DNA follows: TGCGCCAGCAGGGAGGGACAGGGACAGCCCCAGCATTTT.

This clone appeared a few times. The chain uses TRBV6-6 and TRBJ2-6; perhaps TRBD1 as D (6 bases). The CDR3 has 16 amino acids. Per the germline V gene, CDR1 is MNHNY and CDR2 is SVGAGI (reference sequence). V was trimmed by 5 bases and J by 3 bases, leaving 14 bases between them. The CDR3 bases are TGTGCCAGCAGTAAACTGGGGGCGGGTGGGGCCAACGTCCTGACTTTC. Translating it yields CASSKLGAGGANVLTF.

This chain uses TRBV19 with TRBJ1-1; tentatively, D is TRBD1 (5 bases). Trimming took 5 bases from V and 6 from J, leaving 16 bases between them. CDR1 is LNHDA, CDR2 SQIVND, per germline (reference sequence). The CDR3 contains 14 residues. CDR3 coding DNA: TGTGCCAGTAGTGCAGGGTCGAGTGGGGCTGAAGCTTTCTTT. As protein: CASSAGSSGAEAFF. Supplemented by reference TRBV19 and TRBJ1-1, the full variable domain reads DGGITQSPKYLFRKEGQNVTLSCEQNLNHDAMYWYRQDPGQGLRLIYYSQIVNDFQKGDIAEGYSVSREKKESFPLTVTSAQKNPTAFYLCASSAGSSGAEAFFGQGTRLTVV.

In its sample, this clone was seen a few times. J is TRBJ1-4 and V is TRBV11-2; 10 bases fit TRBD1. CDR1 SGHAT and CDR2 FQNNGV come from the germline V gene. The CDR3 consists of 14 residues. The V segment lost 8 bases and the J segment 8 bases; nucleotides outside the gene matches: 8. CDR3 bases: TGTGCCAGCGCGAGGGGACAGGGGATCGAAAAACTGTTTTTT. Its translation: CASARGQGIEKLFF.

This clone was seen a single time. The chain combines TRBV5-6 with TRBJ2-5; 11 bases agree with TRBD2. Per germline, CDR1 SGHDT and CDR2 YYEEEE. The length of the CDR3 is 18 residues. Trimming cost V 0 bases and J 6 bases; bases outside gene matches: 13. CDR3 loop: CASSLVSLAGGFGQTQYF. CDR3 bases: TGTGCCAGCAGCTTGGTTAGCCTAGCGGGAGGTTTTGGACAGACCCAGTACTTC.

The chain uses TRBV12-5 and TRBJ1-2; TRBD1 matches 8 bases. V shed 5 bases and J 5 bases; nucleotides not matched to a gene: 10. The V gene's germline CDR1 is LGHNT and CDR2 FRNRAP. The CDR3 is 15 amino acids. Written as DNA, the CDR3 is TGTGCTAGTGGTCTGGACAGGGTCCCCTGGTATGGCTACACCTTC. Translated: CASGLDRVPWYGYTF.

The chain links TRBV6-5 to TRBJ1-2, with 7 positions matching TRBD1. The length of the CDR3 is 13 residues. The trim removed 5 bases at V and 5 bases at J, leaving 5 bases unmatched. Looked up from germline, CDR1 is MNHEY and CDR2 is SVGAGI. This CDR3 is CASSIRDRYGYTF. DNA of the CDR3: TGTGCCAGCAGTATCCGGGACAGATATGGCTACACCTTC.

This clone was detected once. The chain uses TRBV19 and TRBJ2-7; 11 positions match TRBD2. The junction had 3 bases not matched to a gene; V was cut back by 2 bases and J by 6 bases. The CDR3 contains 14 residues. The germline V gene has CDR1 LNHDA and CDR2 SQIVND (reference sequence). The CDR3 spells CASSITSGGGEQYV. CDR3 nucleotides: TGTGCCAGTAGTATAACTAGCGGGGGTGGCGAGCAGTACGTC.

The CDR3 spells CSVGPGGAGGANVLTF. As DNA, the CDR3 is TGCAGCGTTGGTCCAGGGGGCGCTGGTGGGGCCAACGTCCTGACTTTC. This chain connects TRBV29-1 to TRBJ2-6; 8 nucleotides agree with TRBD1. The junction had 8 bases not matched to a gene; V was cut back by 4 bases and J by 3 bases. The CDR3 is 16 residues long. From germline, CDR1 is SQVTM and CDR2 ANQGSEA.

This chain joins TRBV19 and TRBJ2-7, with 10 bases matching TRBD2. CDR1 and CDR2 (germline): LNHDA, SQIVND (reference sequence). V lost 4 bases to trimming and J lost 6 bases; unmatched junction nucleotides: 6. The CDR3 length is 14 residues. CDR3 sequence (DNA): TGTGCCAGTAGTACTAGCGGGGGCTCTAGCGAGCAGTACGTC. Protein: CASSTSGGSSEQYV.

The chain uses TRBV5-5 and TRBJ1-5; 11 bases match TRBD1. The CDR3 runs 18 residues. The germline V gene encodes CDR1 SGHKS and CDR2 YYEKEE (reference sequence). The V segment lost 2 bases and the J segment 6 bases; nucleotides outside the gene matches: 13. In DNA, the CDR3 is TGTGCCAGCAGCTTTCTCCCAAAGGACAGGGGGCAAGGTCAGCCCCAGCATTTT. This gives the protein CASSFLPKDRGQGQPQHF.

This clone occurred a few times. The gene calls are TRBV5-5 and TRBJ2-3, with D maybe TRBD2 (6 bases). This CDR3 is 15 amino acids long. The V end lost 4 bases, the J end lost 2 bases, and 14 bases lay between the germline ends. CDR1 is SGHKS, CDR2 YYEKEE, per germline (reference sequence). Written as DNA, the CDR3 is TGTGCCAGCAGCCGCGGGATAGGAAACACAGATACGCAGTATTTT. Residues: CASSRGIGNTDTQYF.

The V call is TRBV10-3, the J call TRBJ2-1; D remains ambiguous. The germline V gene encodes CDR1 ENHRY and CDR2 SYGVKD. The CDR3 covers 13 residues. V lost 11 bases and J lost 0, with 11 bases in between. Here the CDR3 DNA reads TGTGCCTCCCTGGCAACCTCCTACAATGAGCAGTTCTTC. Translating gives CASLATSYNEQFF.

This clone was seen repeatedly, ten times or more. The chain employs TRBV2 and TRBJ1-1; D unresolved. The ends were cut back, 7 bases at V and 1 base at J, with 7 bases in the middle. The germline V gene has CDR1 SNHLY and CDR2 FYNNEI. The CDR3 loop spans 12 amino acids. CDR3 bases: TGTGCCAGCACCCTTTCGAACACTGAAGCTTTCTTT. It is translated as CASTLSNTEAFF.

The rearrangement uses TRBV5-1 and TRBJ1-3; weak D call: TRBD1 (6 bases). Germline CDR1 reads SGHRS; CDR2 reads YFSETQ. Trimming stripped 4 bases from V and 1 base from J, with 12 bases between. The CDR3 contains 15 residues. The CDR3 sequence is CASSQGPPSGNTIYF. CDR3 in DNA: TGCGCCAGCAGCCAGGGGCCTCCTTCTGGAAACACCATATATTTT.

The gene calls are TRBV9 and TRBJ1-1, with D maybe TRBD1 (5 bases). V lost 3 bases to trimming and J lost 1 base, with 16 bases between them. Germline V CDR1 and CDR2: SGDLS, YYNGEE. The length of the CDR3 is 16 residues. The CDR3 loop is CASSAQGGGKNTEAFF. The CDR3 nucleotides read TGTGCCAGCAGCGCCCAGGGAGGCGGTAAGAACACTGAAGCTTTCTTT.